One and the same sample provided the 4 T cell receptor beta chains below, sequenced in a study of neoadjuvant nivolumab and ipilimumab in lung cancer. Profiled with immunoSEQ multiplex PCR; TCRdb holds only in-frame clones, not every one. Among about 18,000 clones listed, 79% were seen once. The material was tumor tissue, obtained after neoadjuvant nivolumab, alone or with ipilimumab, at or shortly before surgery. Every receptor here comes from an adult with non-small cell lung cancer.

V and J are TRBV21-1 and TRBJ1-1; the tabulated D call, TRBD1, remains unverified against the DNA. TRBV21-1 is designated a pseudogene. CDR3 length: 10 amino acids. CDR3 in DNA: TGTGAGGGGGACGACACTGAAGCTTTCTTT. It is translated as CEGDDTEAFF.

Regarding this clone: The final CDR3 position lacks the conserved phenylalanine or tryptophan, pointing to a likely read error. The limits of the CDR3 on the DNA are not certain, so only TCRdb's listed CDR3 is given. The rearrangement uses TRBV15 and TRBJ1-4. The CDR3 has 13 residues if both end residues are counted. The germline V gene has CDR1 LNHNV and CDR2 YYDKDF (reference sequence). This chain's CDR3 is CATSRGWRGRSLT.

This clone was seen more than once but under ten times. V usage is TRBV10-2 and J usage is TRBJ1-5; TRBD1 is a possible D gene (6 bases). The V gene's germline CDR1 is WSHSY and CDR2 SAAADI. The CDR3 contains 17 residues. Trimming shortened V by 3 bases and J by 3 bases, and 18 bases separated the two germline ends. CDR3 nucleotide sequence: TGCGCCAGCAGTGATAGCCCTTACAGGGCCCACAATCAGCCCCAGCATTTT. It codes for CASSDSPYRAHNQPQHF.

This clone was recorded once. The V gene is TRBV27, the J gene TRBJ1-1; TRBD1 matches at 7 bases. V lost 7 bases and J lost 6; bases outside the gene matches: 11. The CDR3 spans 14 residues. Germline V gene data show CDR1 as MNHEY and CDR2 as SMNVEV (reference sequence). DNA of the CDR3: TGTGCCAGCAACCTATACAGGGGCAGGCCTGAAGCTTTCTTT. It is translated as CASNLYRGRPEAFF.